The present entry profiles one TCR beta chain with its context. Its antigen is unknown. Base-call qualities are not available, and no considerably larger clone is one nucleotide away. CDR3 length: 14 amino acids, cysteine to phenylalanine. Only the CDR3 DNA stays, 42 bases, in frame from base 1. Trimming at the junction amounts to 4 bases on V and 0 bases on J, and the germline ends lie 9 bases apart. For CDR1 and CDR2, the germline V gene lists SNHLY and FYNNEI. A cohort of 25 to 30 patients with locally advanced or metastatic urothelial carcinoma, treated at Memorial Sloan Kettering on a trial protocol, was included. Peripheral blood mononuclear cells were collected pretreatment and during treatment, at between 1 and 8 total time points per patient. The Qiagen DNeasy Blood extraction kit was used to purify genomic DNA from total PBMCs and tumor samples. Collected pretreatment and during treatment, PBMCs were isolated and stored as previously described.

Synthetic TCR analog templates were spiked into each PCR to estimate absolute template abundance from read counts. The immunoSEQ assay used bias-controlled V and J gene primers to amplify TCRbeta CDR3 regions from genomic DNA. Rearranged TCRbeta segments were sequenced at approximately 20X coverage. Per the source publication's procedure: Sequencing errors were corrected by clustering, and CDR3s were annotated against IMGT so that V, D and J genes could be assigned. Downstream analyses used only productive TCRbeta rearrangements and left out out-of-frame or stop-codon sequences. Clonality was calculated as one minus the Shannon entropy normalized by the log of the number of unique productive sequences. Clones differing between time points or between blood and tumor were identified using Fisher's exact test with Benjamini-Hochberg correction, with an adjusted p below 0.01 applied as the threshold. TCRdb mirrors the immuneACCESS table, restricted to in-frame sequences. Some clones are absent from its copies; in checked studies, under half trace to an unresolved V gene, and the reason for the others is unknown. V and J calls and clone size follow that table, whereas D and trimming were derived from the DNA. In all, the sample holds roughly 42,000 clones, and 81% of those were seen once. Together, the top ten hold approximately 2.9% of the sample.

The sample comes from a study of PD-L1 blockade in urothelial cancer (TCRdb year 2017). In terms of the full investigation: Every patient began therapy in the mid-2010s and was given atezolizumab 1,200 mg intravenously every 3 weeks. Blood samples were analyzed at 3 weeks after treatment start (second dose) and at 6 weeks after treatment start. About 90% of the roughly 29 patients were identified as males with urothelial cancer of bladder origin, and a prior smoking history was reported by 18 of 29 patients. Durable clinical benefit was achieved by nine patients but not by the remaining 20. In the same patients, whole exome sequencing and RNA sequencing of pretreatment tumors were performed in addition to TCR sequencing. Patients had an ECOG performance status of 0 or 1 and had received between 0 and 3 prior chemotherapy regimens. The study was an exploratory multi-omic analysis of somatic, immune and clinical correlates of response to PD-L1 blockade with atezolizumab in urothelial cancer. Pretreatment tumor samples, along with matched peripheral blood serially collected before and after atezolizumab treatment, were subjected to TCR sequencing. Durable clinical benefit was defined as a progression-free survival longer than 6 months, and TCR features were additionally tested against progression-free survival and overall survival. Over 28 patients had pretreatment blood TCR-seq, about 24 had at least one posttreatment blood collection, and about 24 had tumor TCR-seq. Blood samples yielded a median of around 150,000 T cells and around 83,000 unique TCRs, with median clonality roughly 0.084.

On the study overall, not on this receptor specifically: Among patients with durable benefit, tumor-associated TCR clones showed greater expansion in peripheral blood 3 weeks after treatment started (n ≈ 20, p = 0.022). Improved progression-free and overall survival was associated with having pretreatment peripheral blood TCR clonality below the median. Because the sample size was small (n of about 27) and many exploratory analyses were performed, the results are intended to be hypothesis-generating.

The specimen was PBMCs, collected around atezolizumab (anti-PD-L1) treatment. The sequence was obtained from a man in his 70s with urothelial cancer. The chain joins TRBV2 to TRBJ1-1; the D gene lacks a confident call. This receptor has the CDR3 CASSVTLMNTEAFF. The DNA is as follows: TGTGCCAGCAGTGTCACACTAATGAACACTGAAGCTTTCTTT. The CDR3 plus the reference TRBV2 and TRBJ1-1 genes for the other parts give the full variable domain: EPEVTQTPSHQVTQMGQEVILRCVPISNHLYFYWYRQILGQKVEFLVSFYNNEISEKSEIFDDQFSVERPDGSNFTLKIRSTKLEDSAMYFCASSVTLMNTEAFFGQGTRLTVV.